This T cell receptor beta chain comes out of a study of technical replicates of blood from a handful of donors. Assay used: immunoSEQ multiplex PCR; TCRdb lists only in-frame clones, some missing. The sample holds 11,000 to 15,000 clones, 80% seen once. CDR1 and CDR2 from the germline V gene are KGHSH and LQKENI. Germline trimming cut 5 bases from V and 3 bases from J; bases unmatched to any gene: 3. The CDR3 extends over 13 amino acids. V usage is TRBV18 and J usage is TRBJ2-7; the match to TRBD1 covers 8 bases. This receptor was identified in a human donor in good health. Sequences were obtained from PBMCs. Here the CDR3 reads CASSGQGNYEQYF. CDR3 in DNA: TGTGCCAGCTCAGGACAGGGTAACTACGAGCAGTACTTC. Looking up the rest from reference TRBV18 and TRBJ2-7 gives the full variable domain: NAGVMQNPRHLVRRRGQEARLRCSPMKGHSHVYWYRQLPEEGLKFMVYLQKENIIDESGMPKERFSAEFPKEGPSILRIQQVVRGDSAAYFCASSGQGNYEQYFGPGTRLTVT.